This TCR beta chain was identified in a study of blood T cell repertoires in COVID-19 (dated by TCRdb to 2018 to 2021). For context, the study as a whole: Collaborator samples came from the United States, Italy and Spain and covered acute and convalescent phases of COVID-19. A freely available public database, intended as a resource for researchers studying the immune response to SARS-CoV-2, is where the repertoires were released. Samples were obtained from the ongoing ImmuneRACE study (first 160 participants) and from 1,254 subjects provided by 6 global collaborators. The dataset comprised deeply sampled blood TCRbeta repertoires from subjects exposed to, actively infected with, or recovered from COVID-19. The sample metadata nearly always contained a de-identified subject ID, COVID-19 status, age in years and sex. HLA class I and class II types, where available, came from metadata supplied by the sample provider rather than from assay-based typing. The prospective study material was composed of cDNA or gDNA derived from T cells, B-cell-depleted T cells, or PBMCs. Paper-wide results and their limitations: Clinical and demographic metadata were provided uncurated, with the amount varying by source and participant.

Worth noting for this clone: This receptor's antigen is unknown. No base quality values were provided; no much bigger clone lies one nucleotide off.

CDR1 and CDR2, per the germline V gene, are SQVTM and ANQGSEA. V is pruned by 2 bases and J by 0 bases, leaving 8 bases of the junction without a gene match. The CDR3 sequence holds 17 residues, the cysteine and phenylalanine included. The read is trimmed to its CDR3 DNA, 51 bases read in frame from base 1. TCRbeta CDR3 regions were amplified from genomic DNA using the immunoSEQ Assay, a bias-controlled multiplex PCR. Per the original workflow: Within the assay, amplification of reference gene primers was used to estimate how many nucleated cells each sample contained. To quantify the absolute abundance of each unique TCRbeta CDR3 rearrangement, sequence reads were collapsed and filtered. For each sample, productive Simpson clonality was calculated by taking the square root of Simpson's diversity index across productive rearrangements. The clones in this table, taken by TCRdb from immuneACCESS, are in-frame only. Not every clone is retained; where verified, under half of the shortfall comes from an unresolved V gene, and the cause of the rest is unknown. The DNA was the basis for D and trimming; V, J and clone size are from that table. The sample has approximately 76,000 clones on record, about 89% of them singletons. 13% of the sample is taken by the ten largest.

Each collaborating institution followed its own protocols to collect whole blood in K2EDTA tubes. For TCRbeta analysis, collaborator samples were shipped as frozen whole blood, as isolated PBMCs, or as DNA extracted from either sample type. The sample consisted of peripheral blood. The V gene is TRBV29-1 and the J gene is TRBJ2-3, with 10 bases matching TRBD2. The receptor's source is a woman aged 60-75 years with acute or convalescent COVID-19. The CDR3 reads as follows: CSVEFLAGASSTDTQYF. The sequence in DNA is TGCAGCGTTGAATTCCTAGCGGGGGCCTCTAGCACAGATACGCAGTATTTT.